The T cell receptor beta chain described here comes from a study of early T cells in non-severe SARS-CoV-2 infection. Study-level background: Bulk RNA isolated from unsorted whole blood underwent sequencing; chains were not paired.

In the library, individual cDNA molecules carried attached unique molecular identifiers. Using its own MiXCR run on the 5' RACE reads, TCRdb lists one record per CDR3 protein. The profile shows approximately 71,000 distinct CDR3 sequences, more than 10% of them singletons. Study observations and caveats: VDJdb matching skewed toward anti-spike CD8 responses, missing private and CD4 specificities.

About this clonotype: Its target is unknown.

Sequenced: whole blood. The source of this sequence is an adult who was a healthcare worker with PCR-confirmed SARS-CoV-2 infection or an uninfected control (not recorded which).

CDR3 region: CSAGDRSGDTQYF. The CDR3 DNA reads TGCAGTGCCGGCGACAGGAGCGGAGATACGCAGTATTTT. The rearrangement links TRBV20-1 to TRBJ2-3; possible D gene TRBD1, 6 bases. The CDR3 runs to 13 residues. Germline-derived CDR1 and CDR2 are DFQATT and SNEGSKA (reference sequence). The V end lost 6 bases, the J end lost 5 bases, and 15 bases lay between the germline ends.